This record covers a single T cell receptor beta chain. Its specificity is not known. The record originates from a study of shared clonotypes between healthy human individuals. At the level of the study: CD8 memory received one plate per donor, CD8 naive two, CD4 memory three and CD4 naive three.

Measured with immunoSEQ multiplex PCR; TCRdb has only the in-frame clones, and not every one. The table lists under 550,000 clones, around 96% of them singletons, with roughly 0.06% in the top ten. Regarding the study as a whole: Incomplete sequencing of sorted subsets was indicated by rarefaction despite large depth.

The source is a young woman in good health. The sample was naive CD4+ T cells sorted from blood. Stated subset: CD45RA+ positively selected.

The chain's CDR3 is CASSGGPGSSYNEQFF. CDR3 nucleotide sequence: TGTGCCAGCAGTGGTGGACCGGGTAGCTCCTACAATGAGCAGTTCTTC. The chain employs TRBV2 and TRBJ2-1; D is unclear. V lost 4 bases and J 0 bases, leaving 13 bases between the germline ends. The CDR3 runs to 16 residues. Germline V CDR1 and CDR2: SNHLY, FYNNEI.